Presented here are 29 T cell receptor beta chains from one specimen sequenced in a study of blood T cell repertoires in COVID-19. The method was immunoSEQ multiplex PCR; TCRdb's version includes in-frame clones alone and lacks a portion of them. The sample yields 20,000 to 25,000 clones, around 90% seen once. Sequencing used peripheral blood. The receptor source for this set is an elderly woman with active COVID-19.

The J gene is TRBJ2-1, the V gene TRBV18, with no clear D. Trimming took 2 bases from V and 0 from J, leaving 11 bases between them. The germline gives CDR1 KGHSH, CDR2 LQKENI. This CDR3 contains 16 residues. The CDR3 DNA is TGTGCCAGCTCACCAGAGCAGGAAAGCTCCTACAATGAGCAGTTCTTC. Protein: CASSPEQESSYNEQFF.

The rearrangement joins TRBV5-1 to TRBJ2-2; D is undetermined. CDR1 SGHRS and CDR2 YFSETQ come from the germline V gene. The V and J ends lost 1 base and 3 bases respectively, with 13 bases between them. CDR3 length: 16 residues. CDR3 bases: TGCGCCAGCAGCTTGAGGCGAGAGGCTTACACCGGGGAGCTGTTTTTT. Its protein product is CASSLRREAYTGELFF.

V gene TRBV7-9 combines with J gene TRBJ1-1; D unclear. The CDR3 totals 14 residues. From germline, CDR1 is SEHNR and CDR2 FQNEAQ (reference sequence). V was clipped by 1 base and J by 3 bases, with 9 bases between them. DNA for the CDR3: TGTGCCAGCAGCTTAGGGGCGCAGGACACTGAAGCTTTCTTT. This translates into CASSLGAQDTEAFF.

V gene TRBV5-1 combines with J gene TRBJ2-1, with 9 bases aligning to TRBD1. This CDR3 comprises 14 residues. Trimming cost V 2 bases and J 6 bases; bases outside gene matches: 3. The germline gives CDR1 SGHRS, CDR2 YFSETQ. The CDR3 sequence: CASSFQTGGNEQFF. CDR3 in DNA: TGCGCCAGCAGCTTCCAGACAGGGGGCAATGAGCAGTTCTTC.

The chain is built from TRBV2 and TRBJ2-5; D unclear. The CDR3 is made up of 15 amino acids. CDR1 is SNHLY, CDR2 FYNNEI, per germline. Trimming took 4 bases from V and 3 from J, leaving 15 bases between them. The CDR3, as DNA: TGTGCCAGCAGTGTTGAGCCAAGCATTGAAGAGACCCAGTACTTC. It is translated as CASSVEPSIEETQYF.

This clone was seen only once. The gene calls are TRBV18 and TRBJ1-1; no firm D call. This CDR3 has 16 amino acids. V dropped 2 bases and J dropped 4 bases, with 17 bases sitting between them. Germline CDR1 KGHSH, CDR2 LQKENI. CDR3 in DNA: TGTGCCAGCTCACCAGGGTATCCGGGGTTGGGCACTGAAGCTTTCTTT. Translated: CASSPGYPGLGTEAFF.

CDR3 residues: CASSHRGSGSDTQYF. The CDR3 DNA is TGTGCCAGTAGTCACAGGGGCTCCGGGTCAGATACGCAGTATTTT. V gene TRBV19 combines with J gene TRBJ2-3; 7 bases are shared with TRBD1. CDR1 and CDR2 (germline): LNHDA, SQIVND (reference sequence). Losses at the gene ends were 5 bases for V and 4 bases for J; bases not matched to a gene: 9. The CDR3 is 15 residues long.

This chain joins TRBV9 and TRBJ1-1; perhaps TRBD1 as D (5 bases). The CDR3 spans 15 residues. Trimming cost V 0 bases and J 1 base, with 10 bases left between them. The germline V gene has CDR1 SGDLS and CDR2 YYNGEE. In nucleotides, the CDR3 is TGTGCCAGCAGCGTAGTAACAGGAAAGAACACTGAAGCTTTCTTT. Translated: CASSVVTGKNTEAFF. The whole variable domain, filled in from reference TRBV9 and TRBJ1-1, reads DSGVTQTPKHLITATGQRVTLRCSPRSGDLSVYWYQQSLDQGLQFLIQYYNGEERAKGNILERFSAQQFPDLHSELNLSSLELGDSALYFCASSVVTGKNTEAFFGQGTRLTVV.

The sample holds a few counts of this clone. The chain links TRBV20-1 to TRBJ2-1, with 8 bases matching TRBD2. V dropped 3 bases and J dropped 0; count of bases not matched to a gene: 13. Germline CDR1 DFQATT, CDR2 SNEGSKA (reference sequence). This CDR3 region has 18 residues. The CDR3 is CSASDAGGQGSSYNEQFF. In DNA, the CDR3 is TGCAGTGCTAGTGACGCGGGGGGTCAAGGGAGCTCCTACAATGAGCAGTTCTTC.

The genes are TRBV19 and TRBJ1-5; D remains ambiguous. The germline gives CDR1 LNHDA, CDR2 SQIVND (reference sequence). V lost 3 bases, J lost 2 bases, and 20 bases lay in between. This CDR3 contains 18 residues. The CDR3 coding sequence is TGTGCCAGTAGTATCGGGAGGCTACGGGGAGCTGGCAATCAGCCCCAGCATTTT. Translated, it gives CASSIGRLRGAGNQPQHF.

As DNA, the CDR3 is TGTGCCATCAGACCGGGACAGGGCTACGAGCAGTACTTC. Encoded protein: CAIRPGQGYEQYF. The chain joins TRBV10-3 to TRBJ2-7; 9 bases align to TRBD1. Germline V gene data show CDR1 as ENHRY and CDR2 as SYGVKD. The CDR3 loop spans 13 amino acids. The ends lost 6 bases at V and 3 bases at J; junction bases unmatched: 3.

This clone was observed a handful of times. The rearrangement joins TRBV19 to TRBJ1-5; a possible D gene is TRBD1 (6 bases). The V end was cut by 7 bases, the J end by 5 bases, with 12 bases between. The CDR3 runs to 13 residues. The germline gives CDR1 LNHDA, CDR2 SQIVND (reference sequence). In nucleotides, the CDR3 is TGTGCCAGTAATAACAGGGCCGATCAGCCCCAGCATTTT. Translating gives CASNNRADQPQHF. The whole variable domain, filled in from reference TRBV19 and TRBJ1-5, reads DGGITQSPKYLFRKEGQNVTLSCEQNLNHDAMYWYRQDPGQGLRLIYYSQIVNDFQKGDIAEGYSVSREKKESFPLTVTSAQKNPTAFYLCASNNRADQPQHFGDGTRLSIL.

DNA of the CDR3: TGTGCCAGCAGTCCCGGCAGCGGGGGGCCCCCAGATACGCAGTATTTT. This gives the protein CASSPGSGGPPDTQYF. The V call is TRBV7-2, the J call TRBJ2-3; 9 bases align to TRBD2. Germline values: CDR1 SGHTA, CDR2 FQGNSA. The CDR3 extends over 16 amino acids. With 6 bases clipped from V and 4 bases from J, the junction kept 11 bases outside the gene matches.

The chain links TRBV9 to TRBJ2-4; 8 bases are a match to TRBD1. The CDR3 sequence is 15 residues long. The trim removed 4 bases at V and 3 bases at J, leaving 6 bases unmatched. The V gene's germline CDR1 is SGDLS and CDR2 YYNGEE. The CDR3 loop reads CASSTQGAGKNIQYF. CDR3 in DNA: TGTGCCAGCAGCACCCAGGGGGCTGGCAAAAACATTCAGTACTTC.

The chain recombines TRBV5-4 with TRBJ2-6, with 8 bases lining up with TRBD2. V shed 3 bases, J shed 4 bases, and the junction held 6 bases outside the gene matches. This CDR3 spans 16 amino acids. The germline V gene has CDR1 SGHNT and CDR2 YYREEE (reference sequence). CDR3 DNA sequence: TGTGCCAGCAGCTACGGGACTAGTAGCGGGGCCAACGTCCTGACTTTC. This encodes CASSYGTSSGANVLTF.

The gene calls are TRBV7-3 and TRBJ2-7; TRBD2 agrees at 8 bases. V dropped 4 bases and J dropped 4; count of bases not matched to a gene: 12. The germline V gene has CDR1 SGHTA and CDR2 FQGTGA. The CDR3 has 16 residues. The DNA of the CDR3 is TGTGCCAGCAGCTCCGCCGGGGGGGCCCCAATTTACGAGCAGTACTTC. Translating it yields CASSSAGGAPIYEQYF.

The genes are TRBV5-1 and TRBJ1-1; maybe TRBD1 (5 bases). Trimming removed 3 bases from V and 3 bases from J, with 9 bases in between. Germline CDR1 and CDR2: SGHRS and YFSETQ. This CDR3 contains 13 residues. The CDR3 protein is CASSWGTHTEAFF. The CDR3 coding sequence is TGCGCCAGCAGCTGGGGGACTCACACTGAAGCTTTCTTT.

This rearrangement joins TRBV5-1 to TRBJ2-5; 8 nucleotides line up with TRBD2. Germline assignment: CDR1 SGHRS and CDR2 YFSETQ. CDR3 length: 17 residues. The ends lost 1 base at V and 2 bases at J; junction bases unmatched: 10. The CDR3 sequence: CASSLRLAGPLQETQYF. DNA for the CDR3: TGCGCCAGCAGCTTGAGGCTAGCGGGTCCCCTGCAAGAGACCCAGTACTTC.

The V call is TRBV6-5, the J call TRBJ1-6; a weak D match, TRBD1 (5 bases). V was clipped by 7 bases and J by 7 bases, with 14 bases between them. The CDR3 is 14 residues long. CDR1 MNHEY and CDR2 SVGAGI come from the germline V gene. The CDR3 loop is CASTFTGGNSPLHF. In DNA, the CDR3 is TGTGCCAGCACCTTCACGGGGGGGAATTCACCCCTCCACTTT.

This chain uses TRBV12-3 or TRBV12-4 with TRBJ1-2; the D is unclear. V was cut by 1 base and J by 4 bases, with 7 bases left in between. The CDR3 covers 13 residues. The CDR3 sequence: CASSLDSPYGYTF. The CDR3 DNA is TGTGCCAGCAGTTTAGACAGCCCCTATGGCTACACCTTC.

V is TRBV6-6 and J is TRBJ2-7; 7 bases line up with TRBD1. Germline V gene data show CDR1 as MNHNY and CDR2 as SVGAGI (reference sequence). The length of the CDR3 is 16 residues. V gave up 6 bases and J gave up 0 bases; unmatched junction bases: 11. The CDR3 nucleotides read TGTGCCAGCAGACCCCCGAGGGGGACAGCCTCCTACGAGCAGTACTTC. Protein: CASRPPRGTASYEQYF.

The rearrangement links TRBV4-2 to TRBJ1-1; TRBD1 might be the D (6 bases). The germline V gene has CDR1 LGHNA and CDR2 YNFKEQ. The CDR3 is made up of 17 amino acids. V dropped 0 bases and J dropped 4 bases, with 18 bases sitting between them. In DNA, the CDR3 is TGTGCCAGCAGCCAAGAGGAAACTCGGGGGGCCCTCACTGAAGCTTTCTTT. It encodes CASSQEETRGALTEAFF.

This clone has only a few counts. The rearrangement links TRBV5-4 to TRBJ2-7; 7 bases are a match to TRBD1. V lost 4 bases and J lost 1; bases outside the gene matches: 17. The CDR3 runs 18 residues. CDR1 and CDR2 (germline): SGHNT, YYREEE (reference sequence). The CDR3 DNA follows: TGTGCCAGCAGCCCGGGGACCGGGGACAGAGGACGTTCCTACGAGCAGTACTTC. Protein sequence: CASSPGTGDRGRSYEQYF.

J is TRBJ2-1 and V is TRBV19; tentatively, D is TRBD1 (7 bases). Trimming removed 3 bases from V and 8 bases from J, with 17 bases in between. CDR3 length equals 15 residues. Per germline, CDR1 LNHDA and CDR2 SQIVND (reference sequence). The CDR3 region is CASSIWQGGGDEQFF. DNA for the CDR3: TGTGCCAGTAGTATTTGGCAGGGGGGTGGAGATGAGCAGTTCTTC.

The V call is TRBV11-2, the J call TRBJ2-3; no definite D call. Deletions cut 2 bases from V and 2 bases from J, with 8 bases between. CDR1 is SGHAT and CDR2 is FQNNGV in the germline V gene. The CDR3 is made up of 14 amino acids. CDR3 coding DNA: TGTGCCAGCAGCTTAAGGATAGCCACAGATACGCAGTATTTT. Translating gives CASSLRIATDTQYF. Full variable domain (rest looked up from reference TRBV11-2 and TRBJ2-3): EAGVAQSPRYKIIEKRQSVAFWCNPISGHATLYWYQQILGQGPKLLIQFQNNGVVDDSQLPKDRFSAERLKGVDSTLKIQPAKLEDSAVYLCASSLRIATDTQYFGPGTRLTVL.

This rearrangement joins TRBV2 to TRBJ1-1, with 7 bases lining up with TRBD1. The J segment lost 5 bases and the V segment lost 7 bases, leaving 13 bases of the junction unmatched. Germline CDR1 SNHLY, CDR2 FYNNEI. The CDR3 spans 15 residues. The CDR3: CASTSLRGRGTEAFF. The CDR3, as DNA: TGTGCCAGCACCTCATTAAGGGGGCGCGGGACTGAAGCTTTCTTT.

The chain links TRBV3-1 (or the pseudogene TRBV3-2) to TRBJ2-3; a weak D match, TRBD2 (5 bases). V lost 7 bases and J lost 3, with 14 bases in between. Germline CDR1 and CDR2: LGHDT and YNNKEL (reference sequence). CDR3 size: 14 residues. CDR3 protein: CASTPGSGTDTQYF. DNA for the CDR3: TGTGCCAGCACCCCGGGGTCAGGAACAGATACGCAGTATTTT.

CDR3 residues: CASSPGQGTGYTF. CDR3 DNA sequence: TGTGCCAGCAGTCCCGGACAGGGGACCGGCTACACCTTC. The gene calls are TRBV6-2 or TRBV6-3 and TRBJ1-2; 9 bases match TRBD1. V lost 5 bases, J lost 8 bases, and 6 bases stayed unmatched. Germline-derived CDR1 and CDR2 are MNHEY and SVGEGT. The CDR3 totals 13 residues.

Only one count was recorded for this clone. The chain carries TRBV9 and TRBJ2-1; 12 nucleotides align to TRBD2. Trimming removed 1 base from V and 8 bases from J; junction bases left unmatched: 10. The CDR3 contains 17 residues. Germline CDR1 and CDR2: SGDLS and YYNGEE. The CDR3, as DNA: TGTGCCAGCAGCGTATGGGCCTCTAGCGGGGGGGCCGATGAGCAGTTCTTC. This sequence encodes CASSVWASSGGADEQFF.